This T cell receptor (beta chain) came from a study of blood T cell repertoires in COVID-19. After removal of 10 bases from V and 0 bases from J, the junction contained 8 bases not matched to a gene. This CDR3 region has 15 residues. CDR1 is LNHDA and CDR2 is SQIVND in the germline V gene (reference sequence). Clones were sequenced by immunoSEQ multiplex PCR, and TCRdb holds only the in-frame ones, with some missing. The data show about 190,000 clones, with about nine tenths seen just once and approximately 1.1% held by the top ten. The receptor was isolated from a man aged 25 to 40 with acute or convalescent COVID-19. The chain carries TRBV19 and TRBJ2-4; 8 bases fit TRBD1. Sequenced: peripheral blood. The CDR3 nucleotides read TGTGCCACCAGAGACAGGGGATTAGCCAAAAACATTCAGTACTTC. Its protein is CATRDRGLAKNIQYF.